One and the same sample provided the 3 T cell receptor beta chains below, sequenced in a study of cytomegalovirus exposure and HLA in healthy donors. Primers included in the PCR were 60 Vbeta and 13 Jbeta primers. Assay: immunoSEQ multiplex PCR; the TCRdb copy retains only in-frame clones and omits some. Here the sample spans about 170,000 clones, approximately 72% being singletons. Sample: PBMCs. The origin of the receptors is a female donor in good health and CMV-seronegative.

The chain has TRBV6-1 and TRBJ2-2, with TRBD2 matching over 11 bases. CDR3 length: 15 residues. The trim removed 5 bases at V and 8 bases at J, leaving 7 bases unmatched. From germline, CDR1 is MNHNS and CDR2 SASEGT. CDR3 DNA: TGTGCCAGCAGTTTTAGCGGGGGGGCTGAAGGGGAGCTGTTTTTT. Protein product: CASSFSGGAEGELFF.

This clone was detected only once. CDR3 region: CAWSADRYYGYTF. The CDR3 bases are TGTGCCTGGAGTGCCGACAGGTACTATGGCTACACCTTC. The chain uses TRBV30 and TRBJ1-2; TRBD1 might be the D (6 bases). The CDR3 extends over 13 amino acids. The germline CDR1 and CDR2 sequences are GTSNPN and SVGIG (reference sequence). V was clipped by 1 base and J by 3 bases, with 9 bases between them.

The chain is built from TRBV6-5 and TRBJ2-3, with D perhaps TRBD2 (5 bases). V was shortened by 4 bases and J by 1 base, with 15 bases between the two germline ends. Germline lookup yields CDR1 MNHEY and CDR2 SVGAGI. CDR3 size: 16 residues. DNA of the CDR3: TGTGCCAGCAGTTGGGTAGCGTCATCGGGCACAGATACGCAGTATTTT. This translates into CASSWVASSGTDTQYF.